These 22 T cell receptor beta chains originate from one sample sequenced in a study of CD8+ T cells in alopecia areata. Extracted RNA was reverse transcribed, and the resulting cDNA served as sequencing template. Clones were sequenced by immunoSEQ multiplex PCR, and TCRdb holds only the in-frame ones, with some missing. The sample lists 200,000 to 250,000 clones; more than 45% were seen once. Documented treatment: oral pan-JAK inhibitor, 5-10 mg twice daily. The specimen was CD4+ T cells sorted from blood, collected at week 4, from a patient treated with tofacitinib. Source of these receptors: a human donor with alopecia areata.

This clone showed up just once. CDR3 sequence: CAISKTASEAFF. In DNA, the CDR3 is TGTGCCATCAGCAAAACAGCGTCTGAAGCTTTCTTT. The V call is TRBV10-3, the J call TRBJ1-1; D is ambiguous. Germline V gives CDR1 ENHRY, CDR2 SYGVKD. V lost 6 bases to trimming and J lost 6 bases, with 11 bases between them. This CDR3 comprises 12 residues.

J is TRBJ2-1 and V is TRBV10-2; weak D call: TRBD2 (6 bases). The V gene lost 5 bases and the J gene lost 5 bases, with 10 bases spanning the gap. From germline, CDR1 is WSHSY and CDR2 SAAADI. This CDR3 region has 13 residues. Here the CDR3 reads CASSPTRNNEQFF. CDR3 bases: TGCGCCAGCAGTCCGACTAGAAACAATGAGCAGTTCTTC.

This sequence joins TRBV2 and TRBJ2-5, with D hard to call. Germline lookup yields CDR1 SNHLY and CDR2 FYNNEI. The V gene lost 1 base and the J gene lost 1 base, with 4 bases spanning the gap. This CDR3 has 13 amino acids. CDR3 loop: CASSEEFQETQYF. The DNA for the CDR3 is TGTGCCAGCAGTGAAGAGTTCCAAGAGACCCAGTACTTC.

The V gene is TRBV29-1, the J gene TRBJ2-7; 7 nucleotides agree with TRBD1. The CDR3 is 12 amino acids. In germline, CDR1 is SQVTM, CDR2 ANQGSEA. J gave up 5 bases and V 4 bases, and 5 bases lay outside the gene matches. CDR3 loop: CSVARGKDEQYF. CDR3 DNA: TGCAGCGTTGCCAGGGGGAAGGACGAGCAGTACTTC.

In its sample, this clone was seen a few times. This chain uses TRBV19 with TRBJ1-5; D ambiguous. The germline V and J ends were trimmed by 2 bases and 4 bases, with 3 bases remaining between them. CDR1 and CDR2 from the germline V gene are LNHDA and SQIVND (reference sequence). The CDR3 spans 12 residues. In nucleotides, the CDR3 is TGTGCCAGTAGTATATGGAATCAGCCCCAGCATTTT. Translated: CASSIWNQPQHF.

V and J are TRBV27 and TRBJ1-2, with a tentative D call TRBD1 (5 bases). CDR3 length: 14 residues. Germline lookup yields CDR1 MNHEY and CDR2 SMNVEV (reference sequence). Trimming removed 4 bases from V and 1 base from J, with 10 bases in between. The CDR3 is CASSSQGINYGYTF. The CDR3 DNA sequence: TGTGCCAGCAGTTCGCAGGGCATTAACTATGGCTACACCTTC.

V usage is TRBV5-1 and J usage is TRBJ1-5, with a tentative D call TRBD1 (5 bases). The CDR3 extends over 14 amino acids. Germline V gene data show CDR1 as SGHRS and CDR2 as YFSETQ. Trimming removed 2 bases from V and 5 bases from J, with 11 bases in between. The CDR3 is CASSFAPGDQPQHF. In DNA, the CDR3 is TGCGCCAGCAGCTTTGCACCGGGGGATCAGCCCCAGCATTTT. Drawing the rest from reference TRBV5-1 and TRBJ1-5, the complete variable domain is KAGVTQTPRYLIKTRGQQVTLSCSPISGHRSVSWYQQTPGQGLQFLFEYFSETQRNKGNFPGRFSGRQFSNSRSEMNVSTLELGDSALYLCASSFAPGDQPQHFGDGTRLSIL.

CDR3 nucleotides: TGCGCCAGCAGCTTGATGGGACAGGCATTCACTGAAGCTTTCTTT. Residues: CASSLMGQAFTEAFF. The chain is built from TRBV5-1 and TRBJ1-1; TRBD1 matches 8 bases. The germline gives CDR1 SGHRS, CDR2 YFSETQ. This CDR3 comprises 15 residues. V dropped 1 base and J dropped 4; count of bases not matched to a gene: 6.

This clone was counted only a few times. This chain connects TRBV19 to TRBJ1-1; a possible D gene is TRBD1 (5 bases). Germline V gene lookup returns CDR1 LNHDA and CDR2 SQIVND (reference sequence). The CDR3 runs to 13 residues. V gave up 6 bases and J gave up 3 bases, with 11 bases separating them. The CDR3 spells CASRRSGDTEAFF. In nucleotides, the CDR3 is TGTGCCAGTAGGCGATCGGGGGACACTGAAGCTTTCTTT. The whole variable domain, filled in from reference TRBV19 and TRBJ1-1, reads DGGITQSPKYLFRKEGQNVTLSCEQNLNHDAMYWYRQDPGQGLRLIYYSQIVNDFQKGDIAEGYSVSREKKESFPLTVTSAQKNPTAFYLCASRRSGDTEAFFGQGTRLTVV.

V usage is TRBV29-1 and J usage is TRBJ1-2, with no clear D. The CDR3 spans 14 residues. V was shortened by 4 bases and J by 5 bases, with 17 bases between the two germline ends. Germline V gene sequence: CDR1 SQVTM, CDR2 ANQGSEA. The CDR3 protein is CSVASNASPYGYTF. The CDR3 bases are TGCAGCGTTGCATCCAACGCTAGTCCTTATGGCTACACCTTC.

Comment on this clone: Germline is not matched at one junction end, which may reflect a read error. DNA for the CDR3: TGCAGCGTTGAAGATTACAGCTTTTCCTTC. Translating it yields CSVEDYSFSF. The chain combines TRBV29-1 with TRBJ1-2; D gene unclear. The CDR3 has 10 residues. Germline V gene lookup returns CDR1 SQVTM and CDR2 ANQGSEA.

The chain carries TRBV11-1 and TRBJ2-1; possibly TRBD1 or TRBD2 for D (5 bases each). Per the germline V gene, CDR1 is SGHAT and CDR2 is FQDESV (reference sequence). This CDR3 contains 14 residues. Trimming shortened V by 6 bases and J by 9 bases, and 18 bases separated the two germline ends. The CDR3 loop reads CASSPGQGGTEQFF. The CDR3 region has the DNA TGTGCCAGCAGTCCCGGACAAGGAGGCACTGAGCAGTTCTTC.

V gene TRBV5-6 combines with J gene TRBJ1-1, with a possible D match to TRBD1 (5 bases). Between the trimmed V and J ends, which lost 4 bases and 7 bases, there was a span of 11 bases. In germline, CDR1 is SGHDT, CDR2 YYEEEE. The CDR3 is 12 residues long. The CDR3 DNA reads as TGTGCCAGCAGCAGATTAGGGGATGAAGCTTTCTTT. The encoded protein is CASSRLGDEAFF.

The chain uses TRBV25-1 and TRBJ2-1; 7 bases agree with TRBD2. The V gene end was trimmed by 3 bases and the J gene end by 6 bases; junction bases not matched to a gene: 5. Germline V lookup: CDR1 MGHDK, CDR2 SYGVNS. The CDR3 sequence is 14 residues long. Written as DNA, the CDR3 is TGTGCCAGCAGTGAGAGCGGGGTGCTCAATGAGCAGTTCTTC. Its translation is CASSESGVLNEQFF.

This chain connects TRBV29-1 to TRBJ2-7; tentative D call: TRBD1 (6 bases). Trimming shortened V by 0 bases and J by 4 bases, and 25 bases separated the two germline ends. CDR1 is SQVTM and CDR2 is ANQGSEA in the germline V gene. The CDR3 extends over 18 amino acids. CDR3 protein: CSVEDEGGHLQYPYEQYF. DNA of the CDR3: TGCAGCGTTGAAGATGAAGGGGGACACTTGCAGTACCCATACGAGCAGTACTTC.

This chain links TRBV19 with TRBJ2-2; the D is unclear. V dropped 6 bases and J dropped 1 base, with 9 bases sitting between them. The CDR3 sequence is 14 residues long. From germline, CDR1 is LNHDA and CDR2 SQIVND (reference sequence). CDR3 in DNA: TGTGCCAGTAGACCAGGCTGGAACACCGGGGAGCTGTTTTTT. It codes for CASRPGWNTGELFF.

The chain is built from TRBV10-3 and TRBJ1-1; D not resolved. The germline V gene has CDR1 ENHRY and CDR2 SYGVKD. The V end lost 4 bases, the J end lost 4 bases, and 13 bases lay between the germline ends. The CDR3 extends over 14 amino acids. The CDR3 region is CAISGAGRFTEAFF. For the CDR3, the DNA is TGTGCCATCAGTGGGGCAGGACGGTTCACTGAAGCTTTCTTT.

The chain has TRBV5-6 and TRBJ1-2, with D possibly being TRBD1 (5 bases). This CDR3 is 15 amino acids long. With 2 bases removed from V and 4 bases from J, the gap between germline ends came to 15 bases. From germline, CDR1 is SGHDT and CDR2 YYEEEE. This CDR3 is CASSFRGLIGYGYTF. As DNA, the CDR3 is TGTGCCAGCAGCTTTCGGGGCCTAATTGGCTATGGCTACACCTTC.

With regard to this clone: This sample also contains other DNA sequences that code for the same CDR3. This chain connects TRBV27 to TRBJ1-2; tentatively, D is TRBD1 (6 bases). The V end was cut by 0 bases, the J end by 4 bases, with 6 bases between. The CDR3 covers 13 residues. From germline, CDR1 is MNHEY and CDR2 SMNVEV (reference sequence). The CDR3 nucleotides read TGTGCCAGCAGTTTATCAGGGGGCTATGGCTACACCTTC. This gives the protein CASSLSGGYGYTF.

The chain couples TRBV29-1 to TRBJ1-1; the D is unclear. This CDR3 is 12 amino acids long. The germline CDR1 and CDR2 sequences are SQVTM and ANQGSEA. V was pared by 4 bases and J by 1 base, with 7 bases between. Written as DNA, the CDR3 is TGCAGCGTTGCTAGAAAGAACACTGAAGCTTTCTTT. Protein product: CSVARKNTEAFF.

This CDR3 reads CASSQSNRGKTQYF. The CDR3 nucleotides are TGCGCCAGCAGTCAATCTAACAGGGGGAAGACCCAGTACTTC. This rearrangement joins TRBV23-1 to TRBJ2-5; 8 bases are shared with TRBD1. TRBV23-1 is noted as an ORF with a role that remains uncertain. Germline trimming cut 0 bases from V and 6 bases from J; bases unmatched to any gene: 3. This CDR3 has 14 residues.

The chain employs TRBV7-9 and TRBJ2-7; perhaps TRBD2 as D (6 bases). CDR1 and CDR2 (germline): SEHNR, FQNEAQ (reference sequence). The CDR3 is 12 residues long. Trimming removed 1 base from V and 6 bases from J, with 7 bases in between. The CDR3 sequence: CASSLEGGEQYF. CDR3 coding DNA: TGTGCCAGCAGCTTAGAGGGAGGCGAGCAGTACTTC.